This TCR beta chain originates from a study of Ad26.COV2.S vaccination and SARS-CoV-2 variants. Whole-study context: As a participant in COV1001, the donor was in the Ad26.COV2.S trial arm. Study-wide points: Vaccinees and placebo recipients showed similar non-spike TCR breadth.

Measured with immunoSEQ multiplex PCR; TCRdb has only the in-frame clones, and not every one. The repertoire holds about 460,000 clones, with roughly 87% as singletons. Treatment described: roughly 20 received Ad26.COV2.S at low or high dose, single or two shots; about 5 received placebo; per-sample allocation not given. Vaccine and placebo recipients were sampled on day 63 after the first injection. The sample came from a Boston adult aged 18-55 years. Vaccine was an Ad26 vector expressing Wuhan-strain SARS-CoV-2 spike. Trimming took 4 bases from V and 1 from J, leaving 10 bases between them. The CDR3 spans 14 residues. The germline gives CDR1 ENHRY, CDR2 SYGVKD. This clone was detected a few times. Its antigen is not known.

The starting material was peripheral blood, obtained in a trial of Ad26.COV2.S vaccine versus placebo. J is TRBJ1-1 and V is TRBV10-3, with a weak D call TRBD1 (5 bases). The TCR originated in a person between 18 and 60 years old who received the Ad26.COV2.S COVID-19 vaccine or a placebo. The CDR3 region has the DNA TGTGCCATCAGTGTGACAGAATGGAACACTGAAGCTTTCTTT. Its translation is CAISVTEWNTEAFF.